A single sample is the source of the 5 T cell receptor beta chains below, sequenced in a study of T cell repertoires in cytomegalovirus infection. Antigen specificity for these receptors is unknown. MiXCR, applied by TCRdb to the reads, yields one record per CDR3 protein. This repertoire shows around 100,000 distinct CDR3 sequences, roughly 39% found once; its top ten account for less than 80%. Sequencing used CD8+ T cells from cultured PBMCs, obtained from culture after CMV antigen stimulation. The receptors shown here come from a human donor in good health (CMV status not recorded). Some clones in this sample may be carry-over from other donors' samples.

The chain couples TRBV11-2 to TRBJ2-2, with 12 bases matching TRBD2. CDR3 length: 18 residues. The V and J ends lost 1 base and 10 bases, in that order; junction bases with no gene match: 13. The germline CDR1 and CDR2 sequences are SGHAT and FQNNGV. The CDR3 reads CASSLGLAGGLSPEELFF. The CDR3 DNA reads as TGTGCCAGCAGCTTAGGGCTAGCGGGGGGGCTCTCACCGGAGGAGCTGTTTTTT.

The gene calls are TRBV19 and TRBJ1-1; tentative D call: TRBD1 (5 bases). The V end was cut by 0 bases, the J end by 4 bases, with 12 bases between. This CDR3 contains 15 residues. The germline CDR1 and CDR2 sequences are LNHDA and SQIVND (reference sequence). The CDR3 is CASSIDPLGVTEAFF. The DNA for the CDR3 is TGTGCCAGTAGTATAGATCCCTTGGGGGTCACTGAAGCTTTCTTT. Full variable domain (missing parts from reference TRBV19 and TRBJ1-1): DGGITQSPKYLFRKEGQNVTLSCEQNLNHDAMYWYRQDPGQGLRLIYYSQIVNDFQKGDIAEGYSVSREKKESFPLTVTSAQKNPTAFYLCASSIDPLGVTEAFFGQGTRLTVV.

The rearrangement joins TRBV19 to TRBJ2-1, with a tentative D call TRBD2 (6 bases). V was trimmed by 3 bases and J by 4 bases, leaving 13 bases between them. The CDR3 runs 15 residues. Per germline, CDR1 LNHDA and CDR2 SQIVND (reference sequence). The CDR3 region is CASSILTGVYNEQFF. CDR3 coding DNA: TGTGCCAGTAGTATTCTCACGGGAGTTTACAATGAGCAGTTCTTC.

The table lists this clonotype with a few counts. The rearrangement links TRBV12-3 or TRBV12-4 to TRBJ2-7, with 11 bases that match TRBD2. The CDR3 extends over 14 amino acids. Trimming took 6 bases from V and 2 from J; bases not matched to a gene: 3. CDR3 sequence reads: CASSSSGGTYEQYF. The CDR3 nucleotides are TGTGCCAGCAGCTCTAGCGGGGGGACCTACGAGCAGTACTTC.

The V call is TRBV12-3 or TRBV12-4, the J call TRBJ2-1, with a weak D call TRBD2 (7 bases). The CDR3 runs to 16 residues. V was trimmed by 6 bases and J by 3 bases, leaving 18 bases between them. This CDR3 is CASSSDPRGGYNEQFF. The DNA for the CDR3 is TGTGCCAGCAGCTCCGATCCTAGGGGGGGCTACAATGAGCAGTTCTTC.